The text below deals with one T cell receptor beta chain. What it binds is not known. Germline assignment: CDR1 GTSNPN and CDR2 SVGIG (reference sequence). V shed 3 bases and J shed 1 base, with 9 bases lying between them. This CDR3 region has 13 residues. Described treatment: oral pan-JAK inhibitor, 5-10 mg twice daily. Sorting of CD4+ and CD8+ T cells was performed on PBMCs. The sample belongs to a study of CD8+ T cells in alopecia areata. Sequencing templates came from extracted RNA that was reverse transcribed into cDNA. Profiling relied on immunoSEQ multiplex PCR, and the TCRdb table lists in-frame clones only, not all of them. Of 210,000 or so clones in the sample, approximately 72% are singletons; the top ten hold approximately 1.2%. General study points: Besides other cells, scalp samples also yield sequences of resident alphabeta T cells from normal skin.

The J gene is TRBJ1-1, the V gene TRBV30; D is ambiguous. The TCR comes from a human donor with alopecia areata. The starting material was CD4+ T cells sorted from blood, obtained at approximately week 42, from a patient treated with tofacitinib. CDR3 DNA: TGTGCCTGGAGCGATCAACAGAACACTGAAGCTTTCTTT. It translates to CAWSDQQNTEAFF.